The 4 T cell receptor beta chains in this list originate from one sample, sequenced in a study of blood T cell repertoires in COVID-19. The repertoire was sequenced with immunoSEQ multiplex PCR; TCRdb's copy has only in-frame clones and lacks some. This sample has 35,000 to 50,000 clones; 80% to 90% occur once, and the top ten carry 9% to 10%. Sequencing was performed on peripheral blood. These receptors were obtained from a man aged 55 to 70 in a cohort sampled during active COVID-19.

V and J are TRBV7-2 and TRBJ2-5; 10 bases fit TRBD2. Trimming removed 5 bases from V and 4 bases from J; junction bases left unmatched: 10. CDR1 is SGHTA and CDR2 is FQGNSA in the germline V gene. This CDR3 has 16 residues. The CDR3 is CASSPLRLAGAETQYF. As DNA, the CDR3 is TGTGCCAGCAGCCCCTTGCGGCTAGCGGGGGCAGAGACCCAGTACTTC.

The V and J genes are TRBV28 and TRBJ2-6; perhaps TRBD2 as D (5 bases). The V end lost 7 bases, the J end lost 0 bases, and 25 bases lay between the germline ends. The CDR3 consists of 20 residues. Germline V gene lookup returns CDR1 MDHEN and CDR2 SYDVKM. CDR3 region: CASNTLRRGKPSSGANVLTF. DNA of the CDR3: TGTGCCAGCAATACCCTCCGACGGGGAAAACCGAGCTCTGGGGCCAACGTCCTGACTTTC.

V usage is TRBV5-4 and J usage is TRBJ1-1; maybe TRBD1 (5 bases). Germline lookup yields CDR1 SGHNT and CDR2 YYREEE (reference sequence). CDR3 length: 12 residues. Deletions cut 2 bases from V and 10 bases from J, with 12 bases between. CDR3 amino acids: CASSFRTSRAFF. CDR3 coding DNA: TGTGCCAGCAGCTTCCGGACATCCCGAGCTTTCTTT. Full variable domain (outside the CDR3, taken from reference TRBV5-4 and TRBJ1-1): ETGVTQSPTHLIKTRGQQVTLRCSSQSGHNTVSWYQQALGQGPQFIFQYYREEENGRGNFPPRFSGLQFPNYSSELNVNALELDDSALYLCASSFRTSRAFFGQGTRLTVV.

The CDR3 spells CASERGLGKNIQYF. The CDR3 DNA reads as TGTGCCAGTGAGAGGGGGTTGGGCAAAAACATTCAGTACTTC. The V gene is TRBV3-1 (or the pseudogene TRBV3-2), the J gene TRBJ2-4; D is possibly TRBD1 (6 bases). The germline CDR1 and CDR2 sequences are LGHDT and YNNKEL (reference sequence). V was pared by 9 bases and J by 3 bases, with 15 bases between. The CDR3 is 14 residues long.